This T cell receptor (beta chain) was identified in a study of Ad26.COV2.S vaccination and SARS-CoV-2 variants. For the study at large: Among those in the COV1001 Ad26.COV2.S trial arm was the donor.

This table comes from immunoSEQ multiplex PCR, and its TCRdb copy is limited to in-frame clones, with some not included. The sample has some 340,000 clones, about 86% seen once. Treatment of the sample: around 19 received Ad26.COV2.S at low or high dose, single or two shots; several received placebo; per-sample allocation not given. Collection of samples fell on day 63 after the first vaccine or placebo injection. Cohort 1b enrolled adults aged 18-55 years in Boston. Vaccination used an Ad26 vector expressing Wuhan-strain SARS-CoV-2 spike. Germline V lookup: CDR1 SEHNR, CDR2 FQNEAQ (reference sequence). Trimming took off 1 base at V and 1 base at J, with 4 bases between the two ends. This CDR3 contains 14 residues. Notes on this clone: Antigen unknown.

Study-wide results and limits: Analytic work on TCR breadth and depth might have understated the full extent of total T cell responses.

The TCR originated in a person aged 18-60 years who received the Ad26.COV2.S COVID-19 vaccine or a placebo. The source was peripheral blood, collected in a trial of Ad26.COV2.S vaccine versus placebo. The V gene is TRBV7-9, the J gene TRBJ2-2; D is unclear. The CDR3 DNA is TGTGCCAGCAGCTTAGGGGGGAACACCGGGGAGCTGTTTTTT. Its protein is CASSLGGNTGELFF. The full variable domain, in which reference TRBV7-9 and TRBJ2-2 provide the parts outside the CDR3, is DTGVSQNPRHKITKRGQNVTFRCDPISEHNRLYWYRQTLGQGPEFLTYFQNEAQLEKSRLLSDRFSAERPKGSFSTLEIQRTEQGDSAMYLCASSLGGNTGELFFGEGSRLTVL.